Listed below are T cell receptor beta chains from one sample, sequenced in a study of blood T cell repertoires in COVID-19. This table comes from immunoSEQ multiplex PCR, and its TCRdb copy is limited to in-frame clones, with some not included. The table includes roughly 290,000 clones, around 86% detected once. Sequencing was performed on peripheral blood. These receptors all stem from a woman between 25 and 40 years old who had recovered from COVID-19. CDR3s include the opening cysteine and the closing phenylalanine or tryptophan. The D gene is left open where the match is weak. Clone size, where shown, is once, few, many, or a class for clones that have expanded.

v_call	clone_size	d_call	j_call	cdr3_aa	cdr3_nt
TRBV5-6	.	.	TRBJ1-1	CASSLEGVGTEAFF	TGTGCCAGCAGCTTGGAAGGGGTCGGCACTGAAGCTTTCTTT
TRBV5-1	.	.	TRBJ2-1	CASSSSNEQFF	TGCGCCAGCAGCTCCAGCAATGAGCAGTTCTTC
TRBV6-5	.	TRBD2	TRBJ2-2	CASSSGLAGGFGELFF	TGTGCCAGCAGTTCGGGCCTAGCGGGAGGGTTCGGGGAGCTGTTTTTT
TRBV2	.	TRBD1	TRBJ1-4	CASRDRGREKLFF	TGTGCCAGCAGGGACAGGGGGCGCGAAAAACTGTTTTTT
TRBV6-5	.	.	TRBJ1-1	CASSLQGGVNTEAFF	TGTGCCAGCAGTCTCCAGGGCGGAGTGAACACTGAAGCTTTCTTT
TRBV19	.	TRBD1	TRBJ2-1	CASSMNRGVYNEQFF	TGTGCCAGTAGTATGAACAGGGGGGTCTACAATGAGCAGTTCTTC
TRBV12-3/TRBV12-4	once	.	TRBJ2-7	CASSPPGYYEQYF	TGTGCCAGCAGCCCCCCGGGGTACTACGAGCAGTACTTC
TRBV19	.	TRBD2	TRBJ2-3	CASQVAGGADTQYF	TGTGCCAGTCAGGTAGCGGGAGGTGCAGATACGCAGTATTTT
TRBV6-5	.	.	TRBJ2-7	CASSYNRDFSYEQYF	TGTGCCAGCAGTTACAACCGGGACTTTTCCTACGAGCAGTACTTC
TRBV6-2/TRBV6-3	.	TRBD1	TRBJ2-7	CASSYRQPQGALHEQYF	TGTGCCAGCAGTTACCGCCAACCCCAGGGGGCTTTACACGAGCAGTACTTC
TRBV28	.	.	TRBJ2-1	CASTRGPYNEQFF	TGTGCCAGCACTCGCGGGCCCTACAATGAGCAGTTCTTC
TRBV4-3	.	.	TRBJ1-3	CASSQDFGSGNTIYF	TGCGCCAGCAGCCAAGATTTCGGCTCTGGAAACACCATATATTTT
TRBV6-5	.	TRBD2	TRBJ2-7	CASGDLAGPNYEQYF	TGTGCCAGCGGGGACCTAGCGGGGCCAAATTACGAGCAGTACTTC
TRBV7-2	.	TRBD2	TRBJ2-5	CASSLDSSGETQYF	TGTGCCAGCAGCTTAGATTCTAGCGGAGAGACCCAGTACTTC
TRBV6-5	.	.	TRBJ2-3	CASTGSGLGTDTQYF	TGTGCCAGCACCGGTTCGGGACTCGGGACGGATACGCAGTATTTT
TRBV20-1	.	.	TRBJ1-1	CSAGGEALAFF	TGCAGTGCTGGCGGTGAAGCCCTAGCTTTCTTT
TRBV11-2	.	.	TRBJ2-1	CASSPASFNEQFF	TGTGCCAGCAGCCCCGCCAGTTTCAATGAGCAGTTCTTC
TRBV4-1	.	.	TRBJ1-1	CASSEGDIANTEAFF	TGCGCCAGCAGCGAAGGGGACATCGCGAACACTGAAGCTTTCTTT
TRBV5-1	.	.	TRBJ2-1	CASSLLNEQFF	TGCGCCAGCAGCTTGCTTAATGAGCAGTTCTTC
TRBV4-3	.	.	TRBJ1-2	CASSQDPGSFYGYTF	TGCGCCAGCAGCCAAGATCCGGGGTCTTTCTATGGCTACACCTTC
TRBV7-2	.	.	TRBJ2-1	CASSFRGRNNEQFF	TGTGCCAGCAGCTTTAGGGGCCGTAACAATGAGCAGTTCTTC
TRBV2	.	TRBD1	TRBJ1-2	CASSGDRPNYGYTF	TGTGCCAGCAGTGGGGACAGACCTAACTATGGCTACACCTTC
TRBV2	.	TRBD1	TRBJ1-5	CASSPMGQDNQPQHF	TGTGCCAGCAGTCCAATGGGACAGGATAATCAGCCCCAGCATTTT
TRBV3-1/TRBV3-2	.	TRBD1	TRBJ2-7	CASSPRDRSSYEQYF	TGTGCCAGCAGCCCTCGGGACAGGAGCTCCTACGAGCAGTACTTC
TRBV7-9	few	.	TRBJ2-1	CASADTRSYNEQFF	TGTGCCAGCGCCGACACCAGATCCTACAATGAGCAGTTCTTC
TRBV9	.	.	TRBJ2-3	CASSASAADTQYF	TGTGCCAGCAGCGCCTCCGCAGCAGATACGCAGTATTTT
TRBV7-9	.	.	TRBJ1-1	CASSPWEGNTEAFF	TGTGCCAGCAGCCCTTGGGAGGGGAACACTGAAGCTTTCTTT
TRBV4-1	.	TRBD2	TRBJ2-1	CASSQVGRGGLNEQFF	TGCGCCAGCAGCCAAGTCGGCCGGGGGGGCCTAAATGAGCAGTTCTTC
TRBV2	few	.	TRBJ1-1	CASTSEGLNTEAFF	TGTGCCAGCACCTCGGAGGGCCTAAACACTGAAGCTTTCTTT
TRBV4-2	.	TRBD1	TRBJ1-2	CASAPQGANYGYTF	TGTGCCAGCGCACCTCAGGGGGCTAACTATGGCTACACCTTC
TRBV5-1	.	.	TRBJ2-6	CASSPGQTVSGANVLTF	TGCGCCAGCAGCCCTGGACAGACGGTCTCTGGGGCCAACGTCCTGACTTTC
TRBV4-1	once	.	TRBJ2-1	CASNLLVGHNEQFF	TGCGCCAGCAACCTGCTTGTGGGGCACAATGAGCAGTTCTTC
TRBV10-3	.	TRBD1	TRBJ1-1	CAIRESIPGQGATEAFF	TGTGCCATCAGGGAATCAATACCGGGACAGGGGGCCACTGAAGCTTTCTTT
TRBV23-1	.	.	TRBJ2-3	CASSLTGTSKSSTDTQYF	TGCGCCAGCAGTCTCACCGGGACTTCTAAATCTAGCACAGATACGCAGTATTTT
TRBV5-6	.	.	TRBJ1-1	CASSPDGDMNTEAFF	TGTGCCAGCAGCCCGGACGGGGACATGAACACTGAAGCTTTCTTT
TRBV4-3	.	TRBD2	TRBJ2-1	CASSQLAASYNEQFF	TGCGCCAGCAGCCAACTAGCGGCCTCCTACAATGAGCAGTTCTTC
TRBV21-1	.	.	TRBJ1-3	CASSPRARKDGSDTIYF	TGTGCCAGCAGTCCTAGAGCCCGGAAAGACGGGTCGGACACCATATATTTT
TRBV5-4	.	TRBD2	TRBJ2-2	CASSFGGRSVTGELFF	TGTGCCAGCAGCTTCGGCGGGAGGTCGGTCACCGGGGAGCTGTTTTTT
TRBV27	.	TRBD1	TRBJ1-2	CASSLTGVKNYGYTF	TGTGCCAGCAGCCTAACAGGGGTGAAGAACTATGGCTACACCTTC
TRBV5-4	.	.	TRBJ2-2	CASTNPGTIISGELFF	TGTGCCAGCACCAACCCCGGGACAATCATTTCCGGGGAGCTGTTTTTT
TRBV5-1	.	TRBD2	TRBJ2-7	CASRRTSGVYEQYF	TGCGCCAGCCGAAGGACTAGCGGGGTTTACGAGCAGTACTTC
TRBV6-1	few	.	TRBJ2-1	CASSDRGSRYNEQFF	TGTGCCAGCAGTGACAGGGGATCGCGCTACAATGAGCAGTTCTTC
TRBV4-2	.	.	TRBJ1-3	CASSQFPTVQSGNTIYF	TGTGCCAGCAGCCAATTCCCGACAGTTCAGTCTGGAAACACCATATATTTT